This T cell receptor (beta chain) was observed in a study of prognosis after radiotherapy for stage I lung cancer. This CDR3 has 17 amino acids. Germline V lookup: CDR1 SGHNT, CDR2 YYREEE (reference sequence). J lost 3 bases, V lost 2 bases, and 6 bases had no gene match. By two-round multiplex PCR, the TCR beta CDR3 was amplified from genomic DNA. First-round PCR amplification was performed with primers specific to each TRBV and TRBJ gene. In TCRdb, the multiplex PCR reads were re-called with MiXCR into one record per CDR3 protein. The sample includes about 35,000 distinct CDR3 sequences, less than 40% of them seen just once. This clonotype came up many times.

The TCR sequence derives from a donor at least 50 years old with non-small cell lung cancer. The specimen comprised PBMCs, sampled before or after stereotactic body radiation therapy (not recorded which). The chain combines TRBV5-4 with TRBJ2-6; 9 bases align to TRBD2. CDR3 coding DNA: TGTGCCAGCAGCTTAGGTAGCGGGAGTTTTGGGGCCAACGTCCTGACTTTC. The encoded protein is CASSLGSGSFGANVLTF.